Listed below are T cell receptor beta chains from one sample, sequenced in a study of blood T cell repertoires in COVID-19. Clones were sequenced by immunoSEQ multiplex PCR, and TCRdb holds only the in-frame ones, with some missing. The table has about 270,000 clones, 75% to 90% seen once. Sequencing input: peripheral blood. These TCRs come from a man aged 50 to 60 with acute or convalescent COVID-19. Each CDR3 is given with its conserved first and last residue. The order of the fields is V gene, J gene, clone size, CDR3 protein. Clone size is given for some rows only: seen once, a few or many times, or a class if the clone is expanded.

v_gene: TRBV18
j_gene: TRBJ1-5
abundance: NA
CDR3aa: CASSLSGYQPQHF

v_gene: TRBV18
j_gene: TRBJ2-3
abundance: NA
CDR3aa: CASSPRASGGLRTDTQYF

v_gene: TRBV7-9
j_gene: TRBJ2-1
abundance: NA
CDR3aa: CASSGGGPVTGEQFF

v_gene: TRBV19
j_gene: TRBJ2-1
abundance: NA
CDR3aa: CASSIQAGVPSEQFF

v_gene: TRBV2
j_gene: TRBJ2-2
abundance: NA
CDR3aa: CARQGLPRTGELFF

v_gene: TRBV15
j_gene: TRBJ2-2
abundance: NA
CDR3aa: CATSSVSGTGELFF

v_gene: TRBV5-8
j_gene: TRBJ1-6
abundance: NA
CDR3aa: CASSIGTGLSYNSPLHF

v_gene: TRBV6-5
j_gene: TRBJ2-5
abundance: NA
CDR3aa: CASTLTGGGETQYF

v_gene: TRBV7-6
j_gene: TRBJ2-1
abundance: NA
CDR3aa: CASSPAGQPRVYNEQFF

v_gene: TRBV15
j_gene: TRBJ2-7
abundance: NA
CDR3aa: CATSRDPVLTGNAYEQYF

v_gene: TRBV19
j_gene: TRBJ1-1
abundance: few
CDR3aa: CASRITGGGTEAFF

v_gene: TRBV5-4
j_gene: TRBJ2-3
abundance: NA
CDR3aa: CASSLAWGGGTDTQYF

v_gene: TRBV5-1
j_gene: TRBJ1-4
abundance: NA
CDR3aa: CASSEEGTEGEKLFF

v_gene: TRBV10-3
j_gene: TRBJ2-7
abundance: NA
CDR3aa: CAIRVRDRDEQYF

v_gene: TRBV6-6
j_gene: TRBJ1-5
abundance: NA
CDR3aa: CASSYGQARREPQHF

v_gene: TRBV5-6
j_gene: TRBJ1-1
abundance: NA
CDR3aa: CASSGGRGRRNTEAFF

v_gene: TRBV3-1/TRBV3-2
j_gene: TRBJ2-7
abundance: NA
CDR3aa: CASSQDGTGDYEQYF

v_gene: TRBV30
j_gene: TRBJ2-2
abundance: NA
CDR3aa: CAWSGGQGAAGELFF

v_gene: TRBV18
j_gene: TRBJ2-7
abundance: once
CDR3aa: CASTAWTGGAYEQYF

v_gene: TRBV18
j_gene: TRBJ2-1
abundance: NA
CDR3aa: CASSQGLRNHEQFF

v_gene: TRBV9
j_gene: TRBJ1-1
abundance: NA
CDR3aa: CASSLQGMNTEAFF

v_gene: TRBV19
j_gene: TRBJ2-2
abundance: NA
CDR3aa: CASIPGLAVGELFF

v_gene: TRBV23-1
j_gene: TRBJ2-5
abundance: once
CDR3aa: CASSLPSGDPQETQYF

v_gene: TRBV12-3/TRBV12-4
j_gene: TRBJ2-1
abundance: NA
CDR3aa: CASSPTRNEQFF

v_gene: TRBV2
j_gene: TRBJ1-2
abundance: NA
CDR3aa: CASSRQEYVYGYTF

v_gene: TRBV30
j_gene: TRBJ2-2
abundance: once
CDR3aa: CAWIGSPRGLAGVGELFF

v_gene: TRBV20-1
j_gene: TRBJ1-1
abundance: NA
CDR3aa: CSATGNTEAFF

v_gene: TRBV19
j_gene: TRBJ2-2
abundance: once
CDR3aa: CASQEGGYGGELFF

v_gene: TRBV19
j_gene: TRBJ2-5
abundance: NA
CDR3aa: CASSIMNGGEETQYF

v_gene: TRBV5-1
j_gene: TRBJ2-5
abundance: NA
CDR3aa: CASKPTQGWETQYF

v_gene: TRBV19
j_gene: TRBJ1-5
abundance: NA
CDR3aa: CASSITDRGEGPQHF

v_gene: TRBV18
j_gene: TRBJ2-4
abundance: NA
CDR3aa: CASSPPATIDIQYF

v_gene: TRBV2
j_gene: TRBJ1-2
abundance: NA
CDR3aa: CASRAQGAHGYTF

v_gene: TRBV5-1
j_gene: TRBJ1-3
abundance: NA
CDR3aa: CASKSSGNTIYF

v_gene: TRBV6-1
j_gene: TRBJ2-1
abundance: NA
CDR3aa: CASSEAGGGGSYNEQFF

v_gene: TRBV6-5
j_gene: TRBJ1-2
abundance: NA
CDR3aa: CASSSPTSYGYTF

v_gene: TRBV5-1
j_gene: TRBJ2-3
abundance: NA
CDR3aa: CASRFGLAGSDTQYF

v_gene: TRBV19
j_gene: TRBJ1-6
abundance: once
CDR3aa: CASSTASSYNSPLHF

v_gene: TRBV30
j_gene: TRBJ1-5
abundance: NA
CDR3aa: CAWSVRGRGHQPQHF

v_gene: TRBV5-1
j_gene: TRBJ1-4
abundance: NA
CDR3aa: CASSLAVGSGEKLFF

v_gene: TRBV25-1
j_gene: TRBJ2-7
abundance: few
CDR3aa: CASSVDTGTDLSEQYF

v_gene: TRBV30
j_gene: TRBJ2-3
abundance: NA
CDR3aa: CAWSIHRDRSYTFTDTQYF

v_gene: TRBV18
j_gene: TRBJ1-6
abundance: NA
CDR3aa: CASSPTDRDSPLHF

v_gene: TRBV10-2
j_gene: TRBJ2-7
abundance: once
CDR3aa: CASRVTGALYEQYF

v_gene: TRBV21-1
j_gene: TRBJ1-1
abundance: NA
CDR3aa: CARGTWGLNTEAFF

v_gene: TRBV27
j_gene: TRBJ1-1
abundance: once
CDR3aa: CASSLRGYTEAFF

v_gene: TRBV27
j_gene: TRBJ1-2
abundance: once
CDR3aa: CASSPHTAAYGYTF

v_gene: TRBV12-3/TRBV12-4
j_gene: TRBJ1-2
abundance: NA
CDR3aa: CASSQGQRNGYTF

v_gene: TRBV30
j_gene: TRBJ1-6
abundance: NA
CDR3aa: CAWSPLSSYNSPLHF

v_gene: TRBV18
j_gene: TRBJ2-5
abundance: NA
CDR3aa: CASSPVRETQYF

v_gene: TRBV5-1
j_gene: TRBJ2-3
abundance: NA
CDR3aa: CASSWGLPSTDTQYF

v_gene: TRBV3-1/TRBV3-2
j_gene: TRBJ1-5
abundance: NA
CDR3aa: CASSQAGLGQPQHF

v_gene: TRBV12-3/TRBV12-4
j_gene: TRBJ2-3
abundance: once
CDR3aa: CAISRGDRVQYF

v_gene: TRBV9
j_gene: TRBJ2-1
abundance: few
CDR3aa: CASSAGTSGGIDNEQFF